Below, 20 T cell receptor beta chains from the same sample are listed, as sequenced in a study of cytomegalovirus exposure and HLA in healthy donors. PCR involved 60 Vbeta and 13 Jbeta primers. Assay used: immunoSEQ multiplex PCR; TCRdb lists only in-frame clones, some missing. The repertoire has roughly 130,000 clones, roughly 63% of them found once; the top ten carry roughly 1.5%. The sample taken for sequencing was PBMCs. The receptors shown here come from a man between 25 and 39 years old in good health and CMV-seropositive.

The chain uses TRBV9 and TRBJ2-7; tentative D call: TRBD2 (6 bases). Per germline, CDR1 SGDLS and CDR2 YYNGEE. The CDR3 runs to 15 residues. V lost 0 bases and J 3 bases, leaving 13 bases between the germline ends. CDR3 in amino acids: CASSVAAGSLYEQYF. Written as DNA, the CDR3 is TGTGCCAGCAGCGTAGCTGCGGGAAGTCTCTACGAGCAGTACTTC.

This chain links TRBV5-1 with TRBJ1-1; D remains unclear. The CDR3 totals 14 residues. Germline V gene lookup returns CDR1 SGHRS and CDR2 YFSETQ. V shed 4 bases and J shed 4 bases, with 14 bases lying between them. The CDR3 here is CASSLFEAGTEAFF. CDR3 nucleotide sequence: TGCGCCAGCAGCCTCTTCGAGGCGGGCACTGAAGCTTTCTTT.

This chain connects TRBV6-5 to TRBJ2-7, with D perhaps TRBD1 (6 bases). The CDR3 runs 15 residues. Germline V lookup: CDR1 MNHEY, CDR2 SVGAGI. V lost 6 bases and J 3 bases, leaving 18 bases between the germline ends. The CDR3 coding sequence is TGTGCCAGCAGCTACGAGGGGACACCCTACTACGAGCAGTACTTC. Translated: CASSYEGTPYYEQYF.

Only one count was recorded for this clone. The V gene is TRBV5-1, the J gene TRBJ2-5, with 13 positions matching TRBD2. Germline CDR1 SGHRS, CDR2 YFSETQ. After removal of 0 bases from V and 4 bases from J, the junction contained 6 bases not matched to a gene. The CDR3 consists of 17 residues. The CDR3 here is CASSLGGGLAGRETQYF. The CDR3 DNA sequence: TGCGCCAGCAGCTTGGGGGGGGGACTAGCGGGACGAGAGACCCAGTACTTC.

This chain joins TRBV9 and TRBJ2-2; 8 bases match TRBD1. J gave up 1 base and V 0 bases, and 2 bases lay outside the gene matches. The CDR3 runs 16 residues. The germline CDR1 and CDR2 sequences are SGDLS and YYNGEE. The CDR3 is CASSVAGQGNTGELFF. CDR3 DNA: TGTGCCAGCAGCGTAGCCGGACAGGGGAACACCGGGGAGCTGTTTTTT.

The chain joins TRBV9 to TRBJ2-3; D not resolved. V was pared by 0 bases and J by 1 base, with 12 bases between. The germline CDR1 and CDR2 sequences are SGDLS and YYNGEE. The CDR3 consists of 16 residues. This chain's CDR3 is CASSVGGPSGTDTQYF. CDR3 DNA: TGTGCCAGCAGCGTAGGTGGGCCCTCCGGCACAGATACGCAGTATTTT.

This clone was detected only a few times. V gene TRBV21-1 combines with J gene TRBJ1-5; TRBD1 is the table's D call, not checked against the DNA. TRBV21-1 is listed as a pseudogene. The CDR3 extends over 17 amino acids. The CDR3 nucleotides read TGTGCCAGCAGCAGGAAACCGGGACAGTATTTCAATCAGCCCCAGCATTTT. Its translation: CASSRKPGQYFNQPQHF.

The chain employs TRBV28 and TRBJ2-3; 11 bases align to TRBD1. The CDR3 has 18 amino acids. Trimming removed 3 bases from V and 2 bases from J; junction bases left unmatched: 10. Germline V CDR1 and CDR2: MDHEN, SYDVKM. CDR3 sequence (DNA): TGTGCCAGCAGTTTGGGGGTCCGGGACAGGGGGTTCACAGATACGCAGTATTTT. Amino acids: CASSLGVRDRGFTDTQYF.

The genes are TRBV5-1 and TRBJ1-5; a weak D match, TRBD1 (5 bases). Germline-derived CDR1 and CDR2 are SGHRS and YFSETQ. The CDR3 covers 15 residues. The germline V and J ends were trimmed by 0 bases and 3 bases, with 10 bases remaining between them. CDR3 sequence (DNA): TGCGCCAGCAGCTTGGCGGGCAGGGCCAATCAGCCCCAGCATTTT. Encoded protein: CASSLAGRANQPQHF.

This clone has only one observation. The chain carries TRBV4-2 and TRBJ2-7; 7 bases are a match to TRBD1. From germline, CDR1 is LGHNA and CDR2 YNFKEQ. This CDR3 has 17 residues. Trimming removed 4 bases from V and 3 bases from J; junction bases left unmatched: 15. This CDR3 is CASSPHLTVTGNYEQYF. In DNA form, the CDR3 reads TGTGCCAGCAGCCCACACCTCACAGTGACAGGGAACTACGAGCAGTACTTC.

The gene calls are TRBV14 and TRBJ2-1; 7 nucleotides align to TRBD1. The CDR3 covers 13 residues. Trimming cost V 2 bases and J 13 bases; bases outside gene matches: 8. The germline CDR1 and CDR2 sequences are SGHDN and FVKESK. The CDR3 region is CASSQSDRDIQFF. The CDR3 nucleotides read TGTGCCAGCAGCCAATCCGACAGGGATATTCAGTTCTTC.

As to this clone: Within the sample, other DNA sequences also encode this same CDR3. The rearrangement links TRBV10-3 to TRBJ2-3, with a possible D match to TRBD2 (7 bases). The CDR3 loop spans 14 amino acids. CDR1 ENHRY and CDR2 SYGVKD come from the germline V gene. V gave up 6 bases and J gave up 0 bases, with 10 bases separating them. The chain's CDR3 is CAIRGGGSTDTQYF. The DNA of the CDR3 is TGTGCCATCAGAGGCGGGGGCAGCACAGATACGCAGTATTTT.

This chain connects TRBV29-1 to TRBJ1-1; D might be TRBD1 (5 bases). V was shortened by 4 bases and J by 10 bases, with 16 bases between the two germline ends. This CDR3 spans 12 amino acids. Germline CDR1 SQVTM, CDR2 ANQGSEA. The chain's CDR3 is CSVGGSLRTAFF. The CDR3 DNA reads as TGCAGCGTTGGGGGCTCCTTGCGAACAGCTTTCTTT. Combining the CDR3 with reference TRBV29-1 and TRBJ1-1 gives the whole variable domain SAVISQKPSRDICQRGTSLTIQCQVDSQVTMMFWYRQQPGQSLTLIATANQGSEATYESGFVIDKFPISRPNLTFSTLTVSNMSPEDSSIYLCSVGGSLRTAFFGQGTRLTVV.

The chain employs TRBV4-1 and TRBJ2-1, with 7 positions matching TRBD2. Germline CDR1 MGHRA, CDR2 YSYEKL. Losses at the gene ends were 4 bases for V and 7 bases for J; bases not matched to a gene: 10. The CDR3 covers 15 residues. The CDR3 coding sequence is TGCGCCAGCAGCCGATATTGGTGGCGGGAGAATGAGCAGTTCTTC. Translation: CASSRYWWRENEQFF.

This clone was observed a single time. This chain connects TRBV4-1 to TRBJ2-3, with no clear D. The CDR3 spans 16 residues. V lost 4 bases and J lost 2, with 16 bases in between. Germline CDR1 is MGHRA and CDR2 is YSYEKL. This CDR3 reads CASSRETFRFTDTQYF. CDR3 in DNA: TGCGCCAGCAGCCGAGAGACATTCCGGTTCACAGATACGCAGTATTTT.

The chain joins TRBV12-5 to TRBJ2-3; no clear D gene. Trimming removed 5 bases at V and 4 bases at J, with 7 bases between. CDR3 size: 12 residues. Germline V gene lookup returns CDR1 LGHNT and CDR2 FRNRAP. As DNA, the CDR3 is TGTGCTAGTGGTCCCCCTGCAGATACGCAGTATTTT. Its translation is CASGPPADTQYF.

V and J are TRBV7-9 and TRBJ2-1, with 8 bases fitting TRBD2. Germline loops: CDR1 SEHNR, CDR2 FQNEAQ (reference sequence). The CDR3 runs 16 residues. V dropped 2 bases and J dropped 8; count of bases not matched to a gene: 11. In DNA form, the CDR3 reads TGTGCCAGCAGCTTACTCCCGGGACTAGGGGAGGATGAGCAGTTCTTC. This encodes CASSLLPGLGEDEQFF. The full variable domain, in which reference TRBV7-9 and TRBJ2-1 provide the parts outside the CDR3, is DTGVSQNPRHKITKRGQNVTFRCDPISEHNRLYWYRQTLGQGPEFLTYFQNEAQLEKSRLLSDRFSAERPKGSFSTLEIQRTEQGDSAMYLCASSLLPGLGEDEQFFGPGTRLTVL.

CDR3 in DNA: TGTGCCAGCAGCTTATGGGCTAGCGGAAAATACAATGAGCAGTTCTTC. Translated: CASSLWASGKYNEQFF. The rearrangement uses TRBV7-2 and TRBJ2-1, with 7 bases lining up with TRBD2. The germline CDR1 and CDR2 sequences are SGHTA and FQGNSA. The CDR3 extends over 16 amino acids. J lost 4 bases, V lost 2 bases, and 8 bases had no gene match.

This clone occurred a few times. The genes are TRBV28 and TRBJ2-7; the match to TRBD1 covers 7 bases. The germline V gene encodes CDR1 MDHEN and CDR2 SYDVKM. Losses at the gene ends were 4 bases for V and 12 bases for J; bases not matched to a gene: 6. CDR3 length: 11 amino acids. In nucleotides, the CDR3 is TGTGCCAGCAGTTCTGACAGGGTGCGGTACTTC. Translating it yields CASSSDRVRYF.

This chain links TRBV10-3 with TRBJ1-4, with 7 bases that match TRBD1. The CDR3 is made up of 12 amino acids. Germline V CDR1 and CDR2: ENHRY, SYGVKD. The trim removed 10 bases at V and 7 bases at J, leaving 6 bases unmatched. The CDR3 sequence: CATGQVFEKLFF. As DNA, the CDR3 is TGTGCCACCGGACAGGTTTTTGAAAAACTGTTTTTT.